The T cell receptor (beta chain) described here comes from a study of cytomegalovirus exposure and HLA in healthy donors. General study results and limits: One variant, a missense change in DCLRE1C, was linked in a later analysis to TCR beta V- and J-gene trimming. Around 160 TCR beta chains were listed as cytomegalovirus-associated. Productive status was seen about 90% or about 30% of the time for most TCR beta V segments in an earlier analysis.

The germline gives CDR1 SGHAT, CDR2 FQNNGV. CDR3 length equals 14 residues. After removal of 5 bases from V and 2 bases from J, the junction contained 3 bases not matched to a gene. Comments on this clone: Its matching antigen is unknown.

In nominal health when sampled, donors likely had unrecorded immune exposures nonetheless. Primers for the PCR totalled 60 Vbeta and 13 Jbeta. The protocol was immunoSEQ multiplex PCR, while the TCRdb copy is restricted to in-frame clones and leaves out a portion. The sample has 150,000 or so clones; around 80% are singletons. The clonotype originates from a man under 40 in good health and CMV-seropositive. The rearrangement links TRBV11-2 to TRBJ1-3, with 7 nucleotides matching TRBD1. Material for sequencing was PBMCs. The CDR3 DNA sequence: TGTGCCAGCAGCCGTCAGGGGGCTGGAAACACCATATATTTT. Translating it yields CASSRQGAGNTIYF.